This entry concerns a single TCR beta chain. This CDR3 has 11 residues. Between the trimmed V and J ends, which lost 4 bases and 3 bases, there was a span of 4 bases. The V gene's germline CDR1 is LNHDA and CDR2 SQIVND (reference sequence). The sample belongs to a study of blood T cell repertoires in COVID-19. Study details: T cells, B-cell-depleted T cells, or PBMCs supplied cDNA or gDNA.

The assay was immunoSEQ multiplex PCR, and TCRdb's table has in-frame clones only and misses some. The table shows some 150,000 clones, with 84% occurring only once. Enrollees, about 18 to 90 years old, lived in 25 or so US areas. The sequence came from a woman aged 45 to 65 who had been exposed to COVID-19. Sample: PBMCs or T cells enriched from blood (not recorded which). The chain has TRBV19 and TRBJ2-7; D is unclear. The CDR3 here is CASSTHYEQYF. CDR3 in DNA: TGTGCCAGTAGTACCCACTACGAGCAGTACTTC.